Each of the 27 T cell receptor beta chains below was sequenced from the same sample in a study of molecular identifiers for immune sequencing clone quantification (dated by TCRdb to about 2018). Receptor libraries were prepared by PCR. Sequencer: Illumina HiSeq 4000. The public sequencing data were trimmed at Q25 with fastp and processed into clonotypes with MiXCR by TCRdb, which kept only in-frame beta chains. Rows are unified per CDR3 protein, each entry keeping the most common DNA and genes. The sample table contains about 500,000 distinct CDR3 sequences; only one count was recorded for around 21% of them. The ten top clones hold around 0.86% of the sample. What was sequenced was naive CD8+ T cells from blood, with Jurkat cell RNA spiked in. Explained via the paper, the cell subset or site label denotes: FACS-sorted CD8+CD4-CCR7+CD45RA+ naive T cells. These receptor sequences come from a human donor in good health. Some libraries in this study had Jurkat cell RNA spiked in.

Concerning this clonotype itself: A junction end diverges from the germline sequence, so it may reflect a read error. CDR3 sequence reads: CASNHQGAGNEQSF. The DNA of the CDR3 is TGTGCCAGCAATCACCAGGGGGCGGGAAATGAGCAGTCCTTC. J is TRBJ2-1 and V is TRBV27, with 8 bases aligning to TRBD1. Per germline, CDR1 MNHEY and CDR2 SMNVEV (reference sequence). CDR3 size: 14 residues.

This clonotype was seen repeatedly, ten times or more. The chain recombines TRBV7-9 with TRBJ1-5; D unresolved. Per the germline V gene, CDR1 is SEHNR and CDR2 is FQNEAQ (reference sequence). The germline V and J ends were trimmed by 0 bases and 5 bases, with 2 bases remaining between them. The CDR3 sequence is 12 residues long. CDR3 protein: CASSLAHQPQHF. CDR3 bases: TGTGCCAGCAGCTTAGCCCATCAGCCCCAGCATTTT.

There are many counts of this clonotype. The chain combines TRBV7-9 with TRBJ2-7; 9 nucleotides align to TRBD2. CDR1 is SEHNR and CDR2 is FQNEAQ in the germline V gene (reference sequence). The V gene end was trimmed by 1 base and the J gene end by 0 bases; junction bases not matched to a gene: 19. The CDR3 extends over 21 amino acids. For the CDR3, the DNA is TGTGCCAGCAGCTTAGTCTTGTTAGTCAGGGGGACTAGCTCCATCTCCTACGAGCAGTACTTC. It specifies CASSLVLLVRGTSSISYEQYF. The variable domain in full, with the rest retrieved from reference TRBV7-9 and TRBJ2-7, is DTGVSQNPRHKITKRGQNVTFRCDPISEHNRLYWYRQTLGQGPEFLTYFQNEAQLEKSRLLSDRFSAERPKGSFSTLEIQRTEQGDSAMYLCASSLVLLVRGTSSISYEQYFGPGTRLTVT.

V usage is TRBV18 and J usage is TRBJ1-1; D might be TRBD1 (6 bases). Trimming stripped 6 bases from V and 0 bases from J, with 26 bases between. The CDR3 consists of 19 residues. The V gene's germline CDR1 is KGHSH and CDR2 LQKENI. The CDR3 loop is CASSPVGGDLGIMNTEAFF. The CDR3 bases are TGTGCCAGCTCCCCAGTTGGGGGCGACTTGGGCATTATGAACACTGAAGCTTTCTTT.

V gene TRBV11-2 combines with J gene TRBJ2-1; TRBD2 might be the D (5 bases). With 7 bases removed from V and 3 bases from J, the gap between germline ends came to 10 bases. CDR3 length equals 13 residues. CDR1 and CDR2 (germline): SGHAT, FQNNGV. CDR3 nucleotides: TGTGCCAGCACCCGGACTCACTACAATGAGCAGTTCTTC. It is translated as CASTRTHYNEQFF. Full variable domain (missing parts from reference TRBV11-2 and TRBJ2-1): EAGVAQSPRYKIIEKRQSVAFWCNPISGHATLYWYQQILGQGPKLLIQFQNNGVVDDSQLPKDRFSAERLKGVDSTLKIQPAKLEDSAVYLCASTRTHYNEQFFGPGTRLTVL.

As concerns this clonotype: Compared with germline, one end of the junction differs, possibly owing to a read error. The CDR3 nucleotides are TGTGCCAGTAGTCCCACCCAGGGGCCTTCCTACGAGCGGTACTTC. This gives the protein CASSPTQGPSYERYF. The chain employs TRBV19 and TRBJ2-7, with D perhaps matching TRBD1 (6 bases). The CDR3 spans 15 residues. Germline V gene data show CDR1 as LNHDA and CDR2 as SQIVND (reference sequence).

This clonotype was observed many times. This chain links TRBV4-1 with TRBJ2-5; D perhaps matches TRBD1 (5 bases). Trimming took 1 base from V and 4 from J, leaving 10 bases between them. The CDR3 runs to 14 residues. Germline lookup yields CDR1 MGHRA and CDR2 YSYEKL. The CDR3 coding sequence is TGCGCCAGCAGCCAAGTGGGGCAGCGAGAGACCCAGTACTTC. It yields the protein CASSQVGQRETQYF.

This clonotype was counted many times. The J gene is TRBJ1-1, the V gene TRBV5-1; a weak D match, TRBD1 (5 bases). This CDR3 has 12 residues. Germline loops: CDR1 SGHRS, CDR2 YFSETQ. V lost 8 bases and J lost 3, with 11 bases in between. CDR3 nucleotides: TGCGCCAGTTCAACGACAGACACTGAAGCTTTCTTT. Translation: CASSTTDTEAFF. The full variable domain, in which reference TRBV5-1 and TRBJ1-1 provide the parts outside the CDR3, is KAGVTQTPRYLIKTRGQQVTLSCSPISGHRSVSWYQQTPGQGLQFLFEYFSETQRNKGNFPGRFSGRQFSNSRSEMNVSTLELGDSALYLCASSTTDTEAFFGQGTRLTVV.

A single count supports this clonotype. A read error may explain this, as a much larger clone is one base away. CDR3 in DNA: TGTGCCAGTAGTTTTGCCGGGACAGAAGCCAACGAGCAGTACTTC. This codes for CASSFAGTEANEQYF. This chain joins TRBV19 and TRBJ2-7, with 7 bases that match TRBD1. With 5 bases clipped from V and 5 bases from J, the junction kept 12 bases outside the gene matches. The CDR3 contains 15 residues. Germline assignment: CDR1 LNHDA and CDR2 SQIVND (reference sequence). Combining the CDR3 with reference TRBV19 and TRBJ2-7 gives the whole variable domain DGGITQSPKYLFRKEGQNVTLSCEQNLNHDAMYWYRQDPGQGLRLIYYSQIVNDFQKGDIAEGYSVSREKKESFPLTVTSAQKNPTAFYLCASSFAGTEANEQYFGPGTRLTVT.

In its sample, this clonotype was seen many times. The J gene is TRBJ1-1, the V gene TRBV7-2; D remains unclear. Germline loops: CDR1 SGHTA, CDR2 FQGNSA. The length of the CDR3 is 14 residues. V lost 0 bases, J lost 6 bases, and 11 bases lay in between. CDR3 sequence: CASSLAGYGSEAFF. The CDR3 region has the DNA TGTGCCAGCAGCTTAGCGGGATATGGATCTGAAGCTTTCTTT.

This clonotype was seen repeatedly, ten times or more. This chain uses TRBV7-6 with TRBJ2-3, with D perhaps assigned TRBD1 or TRBD2 (8 bases each). The CDR3 extends over 16 amino acids. The V and J ends lost 5 bases and 2 bases respectively, with 17 bases between them. CDR1 SGHVS and CDR2 FNYEAQ come from the germline V gene. The CDR3 loop is CASSQDRGLVTDTQYF. CDR3 coding DNA: TGTGCCAGCAGCCAAGACAGGGGACTAGTCACAGATACGCAGTATTTT.

On this clonotype: A read error may explain this, as a much larger clone is one base away. The chain is built from TRBV27 and TRBJ1-1; D uncertain. Germline CDR1 reads MNHEY; CDR2 reads SMNVEV (reference sequence). This CDR3 is 14 amino acids long. V was pared by 2 bases and J by 1 base, with 8 bases between. The CDR3 DNA follows: TGTGCCAGCAGTTTAGGTCTGAGGAACACTGAAGCTTTCTTT. Translating it yields CASSLGLRNTEAFF.

In this sample, this clonotype turned up many times. This chain joins TRBV7-2 and TRBJ2-3, with D possibly TRBD2 on 5 matching bases. Germline V CDR1 and CDR2: SGHTA, FQGNSA. Deletions cut 5 bases from V and 0 bases from J, with 15 bases between. CDR3 length equals 16 residues. The CDR3 DNA reads as TGTGCCAGCAGCCGAACCTGGCCTAGCAGCACAGATACGCAGTATTTT. Protein product: CASSRTWPSSTDTQYF.

This clonotype was observed a few times. The chain is built from TRBV27 and TRBJ2-7; 10 positions agree with TRBD1. Germline CDR1 and CDR2: MNHEY and SMNVEV (reference sequence). The junction had 4 bases not matched to a gene; V was cut back by 6 bases and J by 2 bases. The CDR3 consists of 14 residues. CDR3 DNA sequence: TGTGCCAGCAGCCGACAGGGGGCGACCTACGAGCAGTACTTC. This gives the protein CASSRQGATYEQYF.

This clonotype was observed a few times. The V call is TRBV28, the J call TRBJ1-5; tentatively, D is TRBD1 (5 bases). CDR1 and CDR2 (germline): MDHEN, SYDVKM. This CDR3 is built from 17 residues. Between the trimmed V and J ends, which lost 1 base and 0 bases, there was a span of 13 bases. The CDR3 sequence is CASSLYGGEHSNQPQHF. The CDR3, as DNA: TGTGCCAGCAGTTTATATGGGGGAGAGCATAGCAATCAGCCCCAGCATTTT. Filled out from reference TRBV28 and TRBJ1-5, the complete variable domain reads DVKVTQSSRYLVKRTGEKVFLECVQDMDHENMFWYRQDPGLGLRLIYFSYDVKMKEKGDIPEGYSVSREKKERFSLILESASTNQTSMYLCASSLYGGEHSNQPQHFGDGTRLSIL.

The chain has TRBV2 and TRBJ2-5, with TRBD1 as a possible D gene (5 bases). The germline V and J ends were trimmed by 2 bases and 0 bases, with 19 bases remaining between them. The CDR3 contains 18 residues. CDR1 is SNHLY and CDR2 is FYNNEI in the germline V gene. The CDR3 here is CASSEPYRQRTYQETQYF. CDR3 DNA: TGTGCCAGCAGTGAACCTTATCGACAGCGAACCTACCAAGAGACCCAGTACTTC.

This clonotype showed up many times. This chain connects TRBV6-2 or TRBV6-3 to TRBJ1-5; TRBD1 agrees at 7 bases. Trimming cost V 6 bases and J 5 bases; bases outside gene matches: 10. CDR3 length: 15 amino acids. Germline values: CDR1 MNHEY, CDR2 SVGEGT. CDR3 sequence reads: CASSWGQQGHQPQHF. The CDR3 DNA follows: TGTGCCAGCAGCTGGGGACAACAGGGGCATCAGCCCCAGCATTTT.

At least ten counts were recorded for this clonotype. This chain uses TRBV6-2 or TRBV6-3 with TRBJ2-3; no definite D call. V gave up 4 bases and J gave up 2 bases, with 7 bases separating them. Germline CDR1 and CDR2: MNHEY and SVGEGT. This CDR3 region has 13 residues. The CDR3 DNA follows: TGTGCCAGCAGTTCAACTTTCACAGATACGCAGTATTTT. This encodes CASSSTFTDTQYF.

This clonotype was detected many times. The rearrangement links TRBV5-1 to TRBJ1-1; tentatively, D is TRBD1 (5 bases). The CDR3 loop spans 14 amino acids. The V end was cut by 2 bases, the J end by 1 base, with 9 bases between. The germline gives CDR1 SGHRS, CDR2 YFSETQ. The CDR3 spells CASSLSGSNTEAFF. The CDR3 bases are TGCGCCAGCAGCTTATCAGGGTCGAACACTGAAGCTTTCTTT. The variable domain in full, completed from reference TRBV5-1 and TRBJ1-1, reads KAGVTQTPRYLIKTRGQQVTLSCSPISGHRSVSWYQQTPGQGLQFLFEYFSETQRNKGNFPGRFSGRQFSNSRSEMNVSTLELGDSALYLCASSLSGSNTEAFFGQGTRLTVV.

In its sample, this clonotype was seen once. A read error is possible here, since a much larger clone lies one base away. The chain combines TRBV19 with TRBJ1-5, with TRBD1 as a possible D gene (5 bases). This CDR3 comprises 15 residues. Germline loops: CDR1 LNHDA, CDR2 SQIVND (reference sequence). CDR3 region: CASTQQVYSNRPQHF. The DNA for the CDR3 is TGTGCCAGTACCCAACAGGTATATAGCAATCGGCCCCAGCATTTT.

Many counts were recorded for this clonotype. The chain joins TRBV7-9 to TRBJ1-2, with D possibly being TRBD1 (5 bases). Germline lookup yields CDR1 SEHNR and CDR2 FQNEAQ (reference sequence). CDR3 length: 14 amino acids. V lost 4 bases and J 2 bases, leaving 11 bases between the germline ends. As DNA, the CDR3 is TGTGCCAGCAGCTCGACAGTGGACAACTATGGCTACACCTTC. It yields the protein CASSSTVDNYGYTF. Complete variable domain (other parts from reference TRBV7-9 and TRBJ1-2): DTGVSQNPRHKITKRGQNVTFRCDPISEHNRLYWYRQTLGQGPEFLTYFQNEAQLEKSRLLSDRFSAERPKGSFSTLEIQRTEQGDSAMYLCASSSTVDNYGYTFGSGTRLTVV.

Only one count was recorded for this clonotype. The chain joins TRBV7-9 to TRBJ2-7; unclear D gene. V lost 5 bases to trimming and J lost 0 bases, with 8 bases between them. Germline CDR1 SEHNR, CDR2 FQNEAQ (reference sequence). This CDR3 has 13 residues. CDR3 bases: TGTGCCAGCAGCGGGCTCAGCTCCTACGAGCAGTACTTC. Amino acid sequence: CASSGLSSYEQYF. The full variable domain, its missing parts supplied by reference TRBV7-9 and TRBJ2-7, is DTGVSQNPRHKITKRGQNVTFRCDPISEHNRLYWYRQTLGQGPEFLTYFQNEAQLEKSRLLSDRFSAERPKGSFSTLEIQRTEQGDSAMYLCASSGLSSYEQYFGPGTRLTVT.

A note on this clonotype: Mismatch with germline at one junction end may stem from a read error. In DNA form, the CDR3 reads TGTGCCAACAGCTTGGTCGTGGATCCCTACGAGCAGTACTTC. Translated: CANSLVVDPYEQYF. The rearrangement links TRBV7-9 to TRBJ2-7; no definite D call. The germline CDR1 and CDR2 sequences are SEHNR and FQNEAQ (reference sequence). This CDR3 spans 14 amino acids.

In this sample, this clonotype turned up many times. The chain recombines TRBV4-3 with TRBJ2-3; 10 nucleotides match TRBD1. Per the germline V gene, CDR1 is LGHNA and CDR2 is YSLEER. Trimming took 3 bases from V and 5 from J; bases not matched to a gene: 2. This CDR3 is 14 amino acids long. The chain's CDR3 is CASSQGQGIDTQYF. The CDR3 DNA reads TGCGCCAGCAGCCAGGGACAGGGGATAGATACGCAGTATTTT.

About this clonotype: This sequence may be a read error, since a much larger clone differs from it by one base. This chain uses TRBV7-9 with TRBJ2-2, with a weak D call TRBD1 (5 bases). The CDR3 has 16 residues. Germline V lookup: CDR1 SEHNR, CDR2 FQNEAQ (reference sequence). CDR3 residues: CASSPIRQTVTRELFF. CDR3 DNA: TGTGCCAGCAGCCCGATTCGACAGACCGTCACCAGGGAGCTGTTTTTT.

In its sample, this clonotype was seen a few times. The chain carries TRBV13 and TRBJ1-1, with TRBD1 identical over 7 bases. Germline CDR1 reads PRHDT; CDR2 reads FYEKMQ (reference sequence). The CDR3 totals 16 residues. V shed 5 bases, J shed 0 bases, and the junction held 9 bases outside the gene matches. The CDR3 sequence is CASSLGQTNVNTEAFF. The DNA of the CDR3 is TGTGCCAGCAGCCTGGGACAGACGAACGTGAACACTGAAGCTTTCTTT.

This sequence joins TRBV27 and TRBJ2-7; 7 positions agree with TRBD1. Per the germline V gene, CDR1 is MNHEY and CDR2 is SMNVEV (reference sequence). This CDR3 has 14 amino acids. V was pared by 5 bases and J by 5 bases, with 9 bases of the junction left unmatched. CDR3: CASSPTTGDNEQYF. The CDR3 DNA reads as TGTGCCAGCAGTCCCACAACAGGGGACAACGAGCAGTACTTC.